This TCR beta chain was identified in a study of blood T cell repertoires in COVID-19. As for the study in general: Some COVID-19 samples were acute and others convalescent; all came from the United States, Italy and Spain. PBMCs, B-cell-depleted T cells, or T cells provided the cDNA or gDNA that made up the material.

In the source study's methods: Nucleated cell counts were estimated from reference gene primer amplification. Here immunoSEQ multiplex PCR was the method, and the copy in TCRdb shows in-frame clones only, minus some. V, J and clone size derive from that table, while D and trimming were established from the DNA sequence. The repertoire holds fewer than 500,000 clones, with more than 75% as singletons. Trimming took 5 bases from V and 8 from J; bases not matched to a gene: 16. Germline CDR1 MNHEY, CDR2 SMNVEV (reference sequence). The CDR3 is 17 residues long. The sequenced sample consisted of peripheral blood. The sequence derives from a human donor with acute or convalescent COVID-19. The donor label of this sample is uncertain. This chain joins TRBV27 and TRBJ1-1; 11 bases align to TRBD1. Written as DNA, the CDR3 is TGTGCCAGCAGTGCCGGGTACCCCGGGACAGGGGGAATAGAAGCTTTCTTT. Translation gives CASSAGYPGTGGIEAFF.